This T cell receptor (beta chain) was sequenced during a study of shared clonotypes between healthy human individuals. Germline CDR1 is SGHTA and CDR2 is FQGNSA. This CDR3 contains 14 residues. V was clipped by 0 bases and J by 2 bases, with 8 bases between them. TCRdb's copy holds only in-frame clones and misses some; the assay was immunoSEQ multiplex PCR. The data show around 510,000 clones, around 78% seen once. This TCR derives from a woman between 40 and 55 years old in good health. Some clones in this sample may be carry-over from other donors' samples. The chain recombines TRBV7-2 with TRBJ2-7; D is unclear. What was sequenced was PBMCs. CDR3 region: CASSLAHQTYEQYF. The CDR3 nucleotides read TGTGCCAGCAGCTTAGCGCACCAGACCTACGAGCAGTACTTC.